The 27 T cell receptor beta chains reported below all come from one sample, sequenced in a study of blood T cell repertoires in COVID-19. Here immunoSEQ multiplex PCR was the method, and the copy in TCRdb shows in-frame clones only, minus some. This sample carries a few hundred thousand clones, roughly 86% of them seen once, and the ten largest clones take 1.9%. Sequenced: PBMCs or T cells enriched from blood (not recorded which). These receptors all stem from a man aged 35-49 years in a cohort exposed to, infected with or recovered from COVID-19 (not recorded which).

The V call is TRBV5-1, the J call TRBJ2-7, with 9 positions matching TRBD2. CDR1 and CDR2 from the germline V gene are SGHRS and YFSETQ. Trimming at V came to 4 bases and at J to 5 bases, leaving 7 bases not matched to a gene. The CDR3 covers 14 residues. This chain's CDR3 is CASSSTSGSNEQYF. Here the CDR3 DNA reads TGCGCCAGCAGCAGTACTAGCGGGTCAAACGAGCAGTACTTC.

The chain has TRBV18 and TRBJ1-3; 8 nucleotides line up with TRBD1. Germline V gene lookup returns CDR1 KGHSH and CDR2 LQKENI. Trimming removed 2 bases from V and 4 bases from J; junction bases left unmatched: 7. CDR3 length: 16 amino acids. CDR3 coding DNA: TGTGCCAGCTCACCAGTAGGGCAGGGGGCCGGAAACACCATATATTTT. Translating gives CASSPVGQGAGNTIYF.

The chain employs TRBV5-1 and TRBJ2-2, with 9 positions matching TRBD2. The CDR3 contains 15 residues. The germline gives CDR1 SGHRS, CDR2 YFSETQ. With 4 bases clipped from V and 7 bases from J, the junction kept 8 bases outside the gene matches. CDR3 amino acids: CASSEGLAGIGELFF. Here the CDR3 DNA reads TGCGCCAGCAGCGAGGGACTAGCTGGGATCGGGGAGCTGTTTTTT.

The count of this clone is one. V and J are TRBV27 and TRBJ1-1; D uncertain. There are 14 residues in the CDR3. The germline CDR1 and CDR2 sequences are MNHEY and SMNVEV (reference sequence). The V and J ends lost 0 bases and 2 bases respectively, with 7 bases between them. The CDR3 DNA reads TGTGCCAGCAGTTTATCGTTTCTTAACACTGAAGCTTTCTTT. Protein product: CASSLSFLNTEAFF.

The V and J genes are TRBV30 and TRBJ1-2; D is ambiguous. The CDR3 runs to 13 residues. The V end lost 1 base, the J end lost 2 bases, and 8 bases lay between the germline ends. Germline CDR1 is GTSNPN and CDR2 is SVGIG (reference sequence). DNA of the CDR3: TGTGCCTGGAGTGGGGAGGGCAACTATGGCTACACCTTC. Encoded protein: CAWSGEGNYGYTF.

This chain connects TRBV7-2 to TRBJ1-1; D call uncertain. CDR1 and CDR2 from the germline V gene are SGHTA and FQGNSA. V lost 1 base and J lost 1, with 13 bases in between. CDR3 size: 16 residues. The CDR3 DNA reads TGTGCCAGCAGCTTAGGAAGGGCCGGGAAGAACACTGAAGCTTTCTTT. It is translated as CASSLGRAGKNTEAFF.

The chain uses TRBV6-5 and TRBJ2-7, with TRBD1 matching over 7 bases. Germline V gives CDR1 MNHEY, CDR2 SVGAGI. CDR3 size: 15 residues. The V and J ends lost 5 bases and 4 bases, in that order; junction bases with no gene match: 11. CDR3: CASSPPGTDSYEQYF. Here the CDR3 DNA reads TGTGCCAGCAGTCCTCCCGGGACAGACTCATACGAGCAGTACTTC.

The chain links TRBV30 to TRBJ1-2; TRBD1 matches at 10 bases. The CDR3 spans 13 residues. The V and J ends lost 3 bases and 7 bases, in that order; junction bases with no gene match: 5. Per the germline V gene, CDR1 is GTSNPN and CDR2 is SVGIG (reference sequence). CDR3 bases: TGTGCCTGGAGGACAGGGGGCGCGGGTGGCTACACCTTC. It is translated as CAWRTGGAGGYTF. The full variable domain, its missing parts supplied by reference TRBV30 and TRBJ1-2, is SQTIHQWPATLVQPVGSPLSLECTVEGTSNPNLYWYRQAAGRGLQLLFYSVGIGQISSEVPQNLSASRPQDRQFILSSKKLLLSDSGFYLCAWRTGGAGGYTFGSGTRLTVV.

The chain employs TRBV7-9 and TRBJ1-1; D is ambiguous. The CDR3 contains 13 residues. Deletions cut 7 bases from V and 2 bases from J, with 11 bases between. Germline CDR1 is SEHNR and CDR2 is FQNEAQ (reference sequence). The CDR3 loop is CASIEGFNTEAFF. The CDR3 DNA is TGTGCCAGCATCGAGGGTTTTAACACTGAAGCTTTCTTT.

The rearrangement links TRBV28 to TRBJ2-1; D is unclear. This CDR3 has 13 amino acids. V shed 1 base and J shed 8 bases, with 9 bases lying between them. The germline V gene encodes CDR1 MDHEN and CDR2 SYDVKM. CDR3 coding DNA: TGTGCCAGCAGTTTATCGGGTGGCCATGAGCAGTTCTTC. This encodes CASSLSGGHEQFF.

The chain employs TRBV19 and TRBJ2-1; the match to TRBD2 covers 9 bases. Germline loops: CDR1 LNHDA, CDR2 SQIVND (reference sequence). Germline trimming cut 3 bases from V and 6 bases from J; bases unmatched to any gene: 6. This CDR3 has 15 amino acids. This CDR3 reads CASSMGLAPINEQFF. In DNA, the CDR3 is TGTGCCAGTAGTATGGGACTAGCCCCGATCAATGAGCAGTTCTTC.

This clone occurred a few times. This rearrangement joins TRBV9 to TRBJ1-1; D possibly corresponds to TRBD1 (6 bases). The CDR3 is 15 residues long. The V gene's germline CDR1 is SGDLS and CDR2 YYNGEE. The V end was cut by 2 bases, the J end by 1 base, with 12 bases between. This CDR3 is CASSVQGQTNTEAFF. As DNA, the CDR3 is TGTGCCAGCAGCGTCCAGGGACAAACGAACACTGAAGCTTTCTTT.

J is TRBJ1-4 and V is TRBV9, with D hard to call. The CDR3 is 15 residues long. Trimming took 0 bases from V and 8 from J, leaving 14 bases between them. Germline V CDR1 and CDR2: SGDLS, YYNGEE. CDR3 sequence: CASSVVRGGSEKLFF. The CDR3 bases are TGTGCCAGCAGCGTAGTCCGCGGAGGTAGCGAAAAACTGTTTTTT. The whole variable domain, filled in from reference TRBV9 and TRBJ1-4, reads DSGVTQTPKHLITATGQRVTLRCSPRSGDLSVYWYQQSLDQGLQFLIQYYNGEERAKGNILERFSAQQFPDLHSELNLSSLELGDSALYFCASSVVRGGSEKLFFGSGTQLSVL.

This rearrangement joins TRBV28 to TRBJ2-7; D is possibly TRBD1 (5 bases). From germline, CDR1 is MDHEN and CDR2 SYDVKM. This CDR3 spans 15 amino acids. Trimming removed 5 bases from V and 2 bases from J, with 16 bases in between. The CDR3 protein is CASSRGVLGTYEQYF. CDR3 nucleotide sequence: TGTGCCAGCAGTAGGGGTGTCCTCGGCACCTACGAGCAGTACTTC.

The chain employs TRBV15 and TRBJ1-1; D is undetermined. Trimming took off 3 bases at V and 0 bases at J, with 5 bases between the two ends. The CDR3 has 13 amino acids. Looked up from germline, CDR1 is LNHNV and CDR2 is YYDKDF (reference sequence). CDR3 in DNA: TGTGCCACCAGCAGGAGATTGAACACTGAAGCTTTCTTT. The encoded protein is CATSRRLNTEAFF. Complete variable domain (other parts from reference TRBV15 and TRBJ1-1): DAMVIQNPRYQVTQFGKPVTLSCSQTLNHNVMYWYQQKSSQAPKLLFHYYDKDFNNEADTPDNFQSRRPNTSFCFLDIRSPGLGDTAMYLCATSRRLNTEAFFGQGTRLTVV.

The J gene is TRBJ2-1, the V gene TRBV4-1, with a tentative D call TRBD1 (6 bases). V dropped 1 base and J dropped 12 bases, with 25 bases sitting between them. The germline gives CDR1 MGHRA, CDR2 YSYEKL. The CDR3 loop spans 17 amino acids. The CDR3 is CASSQAQISSRTVGQFF. CDR3 nucleotide sequence: TGCGCCAGCAGCCAAGCCCAAATATCGAGTAGGACAGTAGGGCAGTTCTTC.

The chain is built from TRBV19 and TRBJ2-2; TRBD2 agrees at 8 bases. Germline CDR1 LNHDA, CDR2 SQIVND (reference sequence). Trimming took 4 bases from V and 1 from J; bases not matched to a gene: 2. The CDR3 covers 15 residues. For the CDR3, the DNA is TGTGCCAGTAGTAGCCTAGCGGGGAACACCGGGGAGCTGTTTTTT. This sequence encodes CASSSLAGNTGELFF.

This clone was found once. V usage is TRBV28 and J usage is TRBJ1-2, with D tentatively TRBD1 (6 bases). Germline V gives CDR1 MDHEN, CDR2 SYDVKM. Trimming removed 8 bases at V and 2 bases at J, with 9 bases between. This CDR3 contains 12 residues. The CDR3, as DNA: TGTGCCAGCGGTCAGGGGAACTATGGCTACACCTTC. This codes for CASGQGNYGYTF.

V is TRBV24-1 and J is TRBJ1-5; D unclear. Germline-derived CDR1 and CDR2 are KGHDR and SFDVKD. The V end lost 3 bases, the J end lost 0 bases, and 14 bases lay between the germline ends. The CDR3 is 17 amino acids. CDR3 in amino acids: CATSDPLLQLSNQPQHF. CDR3 nucleotide sequence: TGTGCCACCAGTGATCCCTTATTACAGCTTAGCAATCAGCCCCAGCATTTT.

This clone was picked up a small number of times. The chain recombines TRBV4-1 with TRBJ2-1, with D perhaps matching TRBD1 (6 bases). This CDR3 is built from 14 residues. The germline gives CDR1 MGHRA, CDR2 YSYEKL. The ends were cut back, 0 bases at V and 9 bases at J, with 12 bases in the middle. CDR3 amino acids: CASSQDRLGGEQFF. Written as DNA, the CDR3 is TGCGCCAGCAGCCAAGATCGATTAGGGGGTGAGCAGTTCTTC.

This rearrangement joins TRBV18 to TRBJ2-6; D perhaps matches TRBD1 (6 bases). Trimming left V 2 bases short and J 0 bases short, with 8 bases between. The germline gives CDR1 KGHSH, CDR2 LQKENI. This CDR3 has 16 residues. CDR3 residues: CASSPTGSSGANVLTF. The CDR3 bases are TGTGCCAGCTCACCAACAGGGTCCTCTGGGGCCAACGTCCTGACTTTC.

The J gene is TRBJ1-5, the V gene TRBV29-1; TRBD1 is a possible D gene (6 bases). The V gene lost 6 bases and the J gene lost 0 bases, with 12 bases spanning the gap. Germline CDR1 reads SQVTM; CDR2 reads ANQGSEA. CDR3 size: 14 residues. CDR3 sequence: CSVITGNSNQPQHF. The DNA of the CDR3 is TGCAGCGTGATAACAGGGAATAGCAATCAGCCCCAGCATTTT.

The chain combines TRBV5-1 with TRBJ2-7; 8 bases line up with TRBD2. Per germline, CDR1 SGHRS and CDR2 YFSETQ. The V gene end was trimmed by 1 base and the J gene end by 3 bases; junction bases not matched to a gene: 3. This CDR3 spans 14 amino acids. CDR3 bases: TGCGCCAGCAGCTTGCGGGAGGGCCTCTACGAGCAGTACTTC. This encodes CASSLREGLYEQYF.

The count of this clone is one. The genes are TRBV5-4 and TRBJ2-1; the match to TRBD2 covers 8 bases. This CDR3 has 13 amino acids. Looked up from germline, CDR1 is SGHNT and CDR2 is YYREEE (reference sequence). Trimming cost V 6 bases and J 10 bases; bases outside gene matches: 9. The CDR3 reads CASTPPSGYEQFF. Written as DNA, the CDR3 is TGTGCCAGCACCCCGCCTAGCGGGTACGAGCAGTTCTTC.

The chain combines TRBV5-1 with TRBJ1-2; a weak D match, TRBD1 (6 bases). CDR3 size: 15 residues. The V gene's germline CDR1 is SGHRS and CDR2 YFSETQ. V gave up 3 bases and J gave up 4 bases, with 16 bases separating them. The CDR3 coding sequence is TGCGCCAGCAGCTCGGGACACCCCGTGGGCTATGGCTACACCTTC. Its translation: CASSSGHPVGYGYTF.

The chain uses TRBV5-8 and TRBJ1-1; the D gene is possibly TRBD1 (5 bases). The CDR3 runs 14 residues. Germline values: CDR1 SGHTS, CDR2 YDEGEE. Trimming removed 4 bases at V and 1 base at J, with 11 bases between. The CDR3 reads CASSPRRGNTEAFF. CDR3 nucleotide sequence: TGTGCCAGCAGCCCACGGAGGGGGAACACTGAAGCTTTCTTT.

Concerning this clone itself: The same CDR3 is also encoded by other DNA sequences in this sample. The rearrangement uses TRBV11-2 and TRBJ2-7, with 14 bases matching TRBD2. CDR1 and CDR2 from the germline V gene are SGHAT and FQNNGV. The CDR3 spans 15 residues. The V segment lost 3 bases and the J segment 3 bases; nucleotides outside the gene matches: 1. Here the CDR3 reads CASSFGTSGSYEQYF. DNA for the CDR3: TGTGCCAGCAGCTTCGGGACTAGCGGGAGCTACGAGCAGTACTTC. The variable domain in full, with the rest retrieved from reference TRBV11-2 and TRBJ2-7, is EAGVAQSPRYKIIEKRQSVAFWCNPISGHATLYWYQQILGQGPKLLIQFQNNGVVDDSQLPKDRFSAERLKGVDSTLKIQPAKLEDSAVYLCASSFGTSGSYEQYFGPGTRLTVT.